This is a list of T cell receptor beta chains from one sample in a study of blood T cell repertoires in COVID-19. Some clones are missing from TCRdb's copy, which holds only in-frame ones; the method was immunoSEQ multiplex PCR. The sample lists around 57,000 clones, 79% occurring once. Sequences were obtained from peripheral blood. Receptors were obtained from a woman in her 70s with acute or convalescent COVID-19. CDR3s include the opening cysteine and the closing phenylalanine or tryptophan. The order of the fields is V gene, clone size, CDR3 length, J gene, D gene, CDR3 protein, CDR3 DNA. D genes are given only for firm matches. Some rows mark clone size as missing; the rest say once, few, many or name a class of expanded clone.

>TRBV4-2|-|16|TRBJ2-1|TRBD2
CASSLMTSGGAEEQFF
TGTGCCAGCAGCCTCATGACTAGCGGGGGGGCTGAGGAGCAGTTCTTC
>TRBV27|-|17|TRBJ1-2|-
CASSLTPVLGLTYGYTF
TGTGCCAGCAGTTTAACACCGGTTCTTGGACTGACATATGGCTACACCTTC
>TRBV4-1|-|15|TRBJ1-6|-
CASSQMDSANSPLHF
TGCGCCAGCAGCCAGATGGACAGCGCAAATTCACCCCTCCACTTT
>TRBV7-9|-|12|TRBJ1-2|TRBD1
CASSRGQDGYTF
TGTGCCAGCAGCCGGGGACAGGATGGCTACACCTTC
>TRBV28|-|14|TRBJ1-1|TRBD1
CASSLGQWNTEAFF
TGTGCCAGCAGTTTGGGACAGTGGAACACTGAAGCTTTCTTT
>TRBV7-8|-|17|TRBJ2-1|TRBD2
CASQMFLAGGIHNEQFF
TGTGCCAGTCAAATGTTTCTAGCGGGGGGGATCCACAATGAGCAGTTCTTC
>TRBV7-6|-|14|TRBJ2-1|TRBD1
CASSLIPGGNEQFF
TGTGCCAGCAGCTTAATCCCAGGGGGCAATGAGCAGTTCTTC
>TRBV30|-|16|TRBJ1-3|TRBD1
CAWSVSGGTSGNTIYF
TGTGCCTGGAGTGTGTCAGGGGGGACCTCTGGAAACACCATATATTTT
>TRBV7-3|few|15|TRBJ2-1|-
CASSPQQISYNEQFF
TGTGCCAGCAGCCCCCAACAGATCTCCTACAATGAGCAGTTCTTC
>TRBV19|-|15|TRBJ1-1|TRBD1
CASSAVGQGGTEAFF
TGTGCCAGTAGTGCCGTCGGACAGGGTGGCACTGAAGCTTTCTTT
>TRBV19|-|14|TRBJ2-2|TRBD2
CASSAGGASGELFF
TGTGCCAGTAGTGCCGGGGGGGCCTCCGGGGAGCTGTTTTTT
>TRBV7-9|once|14|TRBJ1-4|TRBD1
CASSNGQGDEKLFF
TGTGCCAGCAGCAACGGACAGGGAGACGAAAAACTGTTTTTT
>TRBV6-5|-|14|TRBJ2-3|TRBD2
CAGRLAGGRDTQYF
TGTGCCGGAAGACTAGCGGGGGGGCGAGATACGCAGTATTTT
>TRBV5-1|-|16|TRBJ2-2|TRBD2
CASSGGLGSNTGELFF
TGCGCCAGCAGCGGCGGACTAGGGTCTAACACCGGGGAGCTGTTTTTT